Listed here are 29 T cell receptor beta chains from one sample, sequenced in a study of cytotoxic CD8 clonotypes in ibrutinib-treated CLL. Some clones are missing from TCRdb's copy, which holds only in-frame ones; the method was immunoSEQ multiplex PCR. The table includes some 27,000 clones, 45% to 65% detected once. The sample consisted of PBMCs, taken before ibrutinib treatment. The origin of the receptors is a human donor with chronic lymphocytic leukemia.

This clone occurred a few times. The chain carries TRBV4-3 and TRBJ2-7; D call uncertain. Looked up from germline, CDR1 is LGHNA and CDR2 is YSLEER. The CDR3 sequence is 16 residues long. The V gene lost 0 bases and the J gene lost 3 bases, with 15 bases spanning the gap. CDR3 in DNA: TGCGCCAGCAGCCAAGATCGGTCAAAGTGGGTCTACGAGCAGTACTTC. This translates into CASSQDRSKWVYEQYF.

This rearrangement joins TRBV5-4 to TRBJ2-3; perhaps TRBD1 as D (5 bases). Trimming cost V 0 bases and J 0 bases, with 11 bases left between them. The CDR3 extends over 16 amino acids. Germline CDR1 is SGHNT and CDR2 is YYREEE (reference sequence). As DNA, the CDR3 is TGTGCCAGCAGCTTGGGGGGCGGAACTAGCACAGATACGCAGTATTTT. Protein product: CASSLGGGTSTDTQYF.

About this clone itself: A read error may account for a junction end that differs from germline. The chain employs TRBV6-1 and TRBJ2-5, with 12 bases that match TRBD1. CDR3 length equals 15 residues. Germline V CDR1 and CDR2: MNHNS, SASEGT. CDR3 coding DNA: TGTGCCAGCAGGGAAGGGGACAGGGGGCTAGAGACCCAGTACTTC. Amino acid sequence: CASREGDRGLETQYF.

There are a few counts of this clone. The chain's CDR3 is CASQDSRFYNSPLHF. The CDR3 coding sequence is TGTGCCAGCCAGGACAGTCGGTTTTATAATTCACCCCTCCACTTT. V usage is TRBV19 and J usage is TRBJ1-6, with a tentative D call TRBD1 (6 bases). V lost 9 bases to trimming and J lost 4 bases, with 16 bases between them. This CDR3 has 15 amino acids. Germline CDR1 reads LNHDA; CDR2 reads SQIVND (reference sequence).

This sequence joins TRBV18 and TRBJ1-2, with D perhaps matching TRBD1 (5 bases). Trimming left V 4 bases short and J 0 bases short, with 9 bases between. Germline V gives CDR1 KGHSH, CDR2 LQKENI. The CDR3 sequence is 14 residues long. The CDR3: CASSLGPANYGYTF. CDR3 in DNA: TGTGCCAGCTCACTGGGACCGGCTAACTATGGCTACACCTTC.

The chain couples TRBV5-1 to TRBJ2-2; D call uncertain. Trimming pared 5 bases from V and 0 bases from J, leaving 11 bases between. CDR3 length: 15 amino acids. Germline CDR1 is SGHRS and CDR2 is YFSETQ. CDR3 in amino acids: CASSAWPSNTGELFF. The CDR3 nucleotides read TGCGCCAGCAGTGCCTGGCCATCGAACACCGGGGAGCTGTTTTTT.

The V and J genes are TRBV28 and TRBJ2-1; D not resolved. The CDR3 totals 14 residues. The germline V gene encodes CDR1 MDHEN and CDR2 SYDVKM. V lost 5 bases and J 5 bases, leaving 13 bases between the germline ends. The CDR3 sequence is CASSLLDVNNEQFF. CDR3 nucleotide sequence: TGTGCCAGCAGTCTCCTCGACGTTAACAATGAGCAGTTCTTC.

CDR3 sequence (DNA): TGTGCCATCAGGGGAGATCTACGCTATGGCTACACCTTC. It translates to CAIRGDLRYGYTF. The chain recombines TRBV10-3 with TRBJ1-2; the D is unclear. V lost 6 bases to trimming and J lost 4 bases, with 12 bases between them. The CDR3 runs to 13 residues. Germline-derived CDR1 and CDR2 are ENHRY and SYGVKD.

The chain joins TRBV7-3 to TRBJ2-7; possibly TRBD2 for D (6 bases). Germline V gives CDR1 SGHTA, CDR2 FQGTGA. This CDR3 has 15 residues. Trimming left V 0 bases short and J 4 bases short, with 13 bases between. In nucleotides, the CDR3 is TGTGCCAGCAGCTTAACGGCCACGGGAGATTACGAGCAGTACTTC. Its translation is CASSLTATGDYEQYF.

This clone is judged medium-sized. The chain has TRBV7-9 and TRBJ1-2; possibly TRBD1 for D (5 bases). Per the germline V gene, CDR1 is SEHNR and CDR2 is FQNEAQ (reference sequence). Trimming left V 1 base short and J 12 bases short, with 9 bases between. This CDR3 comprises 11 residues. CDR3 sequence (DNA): TGTGCCAGCAGCTTAGGGGGGATCGACACCTTC. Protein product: CASSLGGIDTF.

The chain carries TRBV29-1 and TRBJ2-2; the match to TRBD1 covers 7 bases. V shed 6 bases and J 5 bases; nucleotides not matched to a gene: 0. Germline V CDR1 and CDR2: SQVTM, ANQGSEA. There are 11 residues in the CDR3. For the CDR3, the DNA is TGCAGCGTGGACAGGACCGGGGAGCTGTTTTTT. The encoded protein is CSVDRTGELFF.

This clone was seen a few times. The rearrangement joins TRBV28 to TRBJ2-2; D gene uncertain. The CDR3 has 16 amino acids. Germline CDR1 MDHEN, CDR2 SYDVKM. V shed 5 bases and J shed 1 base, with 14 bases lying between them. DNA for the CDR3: TGTGCCAGCAGTCTACCCTCGGAACTGAACACCGGGGAGCTGTTTTTT. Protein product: CASSLPSELNTGELFF.

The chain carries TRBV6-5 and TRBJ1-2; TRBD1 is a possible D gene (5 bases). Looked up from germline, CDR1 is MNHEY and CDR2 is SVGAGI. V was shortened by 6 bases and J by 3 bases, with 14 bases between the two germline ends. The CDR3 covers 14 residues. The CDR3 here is CASREGGGDYGYTF. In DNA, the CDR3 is TGTGCCAGCAGGGAGGGCGGGGGTGACTATGGCTACACCTTC.

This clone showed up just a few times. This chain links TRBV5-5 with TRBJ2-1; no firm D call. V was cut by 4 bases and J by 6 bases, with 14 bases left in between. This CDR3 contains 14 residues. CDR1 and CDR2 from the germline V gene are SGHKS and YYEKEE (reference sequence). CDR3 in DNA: TGTGCCAGCAGCGTAAACCCCCCCCTCAATGAGCAGTTCTTC. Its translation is CASSVNPPLNEQFF.

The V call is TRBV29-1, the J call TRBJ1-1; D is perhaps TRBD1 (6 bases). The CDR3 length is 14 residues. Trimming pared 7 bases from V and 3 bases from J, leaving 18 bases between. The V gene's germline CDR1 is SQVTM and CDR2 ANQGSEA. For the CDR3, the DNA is TGCAGCGCCCTTCGGGGGGGGGCTCACACTGAAGCTTTCTTT. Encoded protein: CSALRGGAHTEAFF.

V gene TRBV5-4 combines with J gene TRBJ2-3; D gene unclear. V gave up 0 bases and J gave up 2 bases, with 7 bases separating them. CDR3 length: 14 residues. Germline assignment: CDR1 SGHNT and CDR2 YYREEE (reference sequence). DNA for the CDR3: TGTGCCAGCAGCTTGGCTGGGAACACAGATACGCAGTATTTT. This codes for CASSLAGNTDTQYF.

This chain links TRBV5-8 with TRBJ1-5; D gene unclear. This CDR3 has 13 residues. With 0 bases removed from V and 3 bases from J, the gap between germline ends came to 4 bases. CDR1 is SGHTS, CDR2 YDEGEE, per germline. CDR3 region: CASSLGDNQPQHF. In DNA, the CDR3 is TGTGCCAGCAGCTTGGGGGACAATCAGCCCCAGCATTTT.

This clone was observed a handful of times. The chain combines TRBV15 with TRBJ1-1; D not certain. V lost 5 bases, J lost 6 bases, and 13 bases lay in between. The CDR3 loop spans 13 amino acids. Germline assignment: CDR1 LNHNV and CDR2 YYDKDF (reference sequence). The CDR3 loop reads CATSSRRSAEAFF. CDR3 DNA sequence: TGTGCCACCAGCTCCCGGAGGTCCGCTGAAGCTTTCTTT.

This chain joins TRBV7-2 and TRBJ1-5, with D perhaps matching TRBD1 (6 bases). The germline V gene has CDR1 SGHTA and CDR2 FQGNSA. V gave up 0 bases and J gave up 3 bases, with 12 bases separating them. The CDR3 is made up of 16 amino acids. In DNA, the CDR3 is TGTGCCAGCAGCTTAGCCCCGGACAGAAACAATCAGCCCCAGCATTTT. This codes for CASSLAPDRNNQPQHF.

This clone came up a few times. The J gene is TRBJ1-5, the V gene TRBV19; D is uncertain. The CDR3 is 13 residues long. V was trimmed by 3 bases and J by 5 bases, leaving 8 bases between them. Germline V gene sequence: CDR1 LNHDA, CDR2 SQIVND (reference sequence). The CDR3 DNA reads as TGTGCCAGTAGTATTAGTAGGGATCAGCCCCAGCATTTT. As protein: CASSISRDQPQHF.

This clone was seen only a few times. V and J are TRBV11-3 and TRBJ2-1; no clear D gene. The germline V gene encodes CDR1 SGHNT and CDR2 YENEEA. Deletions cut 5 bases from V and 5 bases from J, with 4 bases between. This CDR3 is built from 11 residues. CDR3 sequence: CASSLNNEQFF. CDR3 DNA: TGTGCCAGCAGCCTGAACAATGAGCAGTTCTTC.

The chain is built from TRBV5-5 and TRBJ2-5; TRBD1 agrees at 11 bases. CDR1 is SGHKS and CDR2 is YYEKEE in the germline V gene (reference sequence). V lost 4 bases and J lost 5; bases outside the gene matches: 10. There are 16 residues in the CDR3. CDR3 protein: CASSTTGTGGGETQYF. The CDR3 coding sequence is TGTGCCAGCAGCACTACCGGGACAGGGGGAGGGGAGACCCAGTACTTC.

This CDR3 is CASSDYPNTGELFF. The CDR3 region has the DNA TGCGCCAGCAGTGACTATCCGAACACCGGGGAGCTGTTTTTT. J is TRBJ2-2 and V is TRBV10-2; D gene uncertain. Per germline, CDR1 WSHSY and CDR2 SAAADI. There are 14 residues in the CDR3. V was clipped by 3 bases and J by 0 bases, with 5 bases between them.

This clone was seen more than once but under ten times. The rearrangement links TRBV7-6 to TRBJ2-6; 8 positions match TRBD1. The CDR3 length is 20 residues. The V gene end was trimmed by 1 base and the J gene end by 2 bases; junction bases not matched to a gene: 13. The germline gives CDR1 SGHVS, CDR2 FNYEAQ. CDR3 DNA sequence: TGTGCCAGCAGCTTAGTTGTGTTGACAGGGGTTGGTGCTGGGGCCAACGTCCTGACTTTC. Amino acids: CASSLVVLTGVGAGANVLTF.

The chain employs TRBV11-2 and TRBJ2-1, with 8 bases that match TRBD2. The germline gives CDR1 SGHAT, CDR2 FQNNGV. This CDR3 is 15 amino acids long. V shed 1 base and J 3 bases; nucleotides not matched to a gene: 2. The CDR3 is CASSLGSGGYNEQFF. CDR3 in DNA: TGTGCCAGCAGCTTAGGGAGCGGGGGCTACAATGAGCAGTTCTTC. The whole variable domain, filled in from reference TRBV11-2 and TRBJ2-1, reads EAGVAQSPRYKIIEKRQSVAFWCNPISGHATLYWYQQILGQGPKLLIQFQNNGVVDDSQLPKDRFSAERLKGVDSTLKIQPAKLEDSAVYLCASSLGSGGYNEQFFGPGTRLTVL.

The CDR3 reads CASSSAVTGELFF. For the CDR3, the DNA is TGTGCCAGCAGCTCCGCCGTTACCGGGGAGCTGTTTTTT. The V and J genes are TRBV28 and TRBJ2-2; D not resolved. V was trimmed by 6 bases and J by 5 bases, leaving 10 bases between them. Germline values: CDR1 MDHEN, CDR2 SYDVKM. The CDR3 runs 13 residues. Variable domain in full (rest from reference TRBV28 and TRBJ2-2): DVKVTQSSRYLVKRTGEKVFLECVQDMDHENMFWYRQDPGLGLRLIYFSYDVKMKEKGDIPEGYSVSREKKERFSLILESASTNQTSMYLCASSSAVTGELFFGEGSRLTVL.

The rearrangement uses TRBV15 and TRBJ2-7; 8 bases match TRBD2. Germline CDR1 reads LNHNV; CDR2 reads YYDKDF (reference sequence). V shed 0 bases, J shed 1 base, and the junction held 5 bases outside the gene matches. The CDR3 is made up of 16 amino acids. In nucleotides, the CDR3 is TGTGCCACCAGCAGAGATCGGGGGGGCAGTTCCTACGAGCAGTACTTC. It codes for CATSRDRGGSSYEQYF.

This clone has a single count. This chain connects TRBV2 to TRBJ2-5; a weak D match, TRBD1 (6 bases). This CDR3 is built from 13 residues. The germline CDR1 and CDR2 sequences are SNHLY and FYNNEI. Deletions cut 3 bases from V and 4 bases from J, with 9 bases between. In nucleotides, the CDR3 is TGTGCCAGCAGTGAGGGCAGGGGAGAGACCCAGTACTTC. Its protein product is CASSEGRGETQYF.

The CDR3 DNA is TGTGCCAGTGGGTTTTACAATGAGCAGTTCTTC. Translating gives CASGFYNEQFF. The chain links TRBV19 to TRBJ2-1; unclear D gene. With 8 bases removed from V and 4 bases from J, the gap between germline ends came to 6 bases. Germline V gene sequence: CDR1 LNHDA, CDR2 SQIVND (reference sequence). This CDR3 region has 11 residues.